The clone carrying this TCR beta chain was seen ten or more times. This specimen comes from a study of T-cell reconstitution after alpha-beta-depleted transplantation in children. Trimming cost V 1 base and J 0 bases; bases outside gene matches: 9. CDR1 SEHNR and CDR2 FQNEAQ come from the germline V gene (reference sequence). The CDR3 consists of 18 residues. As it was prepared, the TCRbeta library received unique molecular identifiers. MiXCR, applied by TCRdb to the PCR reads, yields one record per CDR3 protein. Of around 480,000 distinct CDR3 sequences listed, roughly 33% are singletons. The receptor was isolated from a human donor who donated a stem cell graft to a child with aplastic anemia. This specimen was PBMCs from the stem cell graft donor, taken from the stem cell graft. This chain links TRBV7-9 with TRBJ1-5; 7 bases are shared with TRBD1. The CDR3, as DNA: TGTGCCAGCAGCTTAGAATATTCGCGGGACAGTAGCAATCAGCCCCAGCATTTT. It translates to CASSLEYSRDSSNQPQHF.